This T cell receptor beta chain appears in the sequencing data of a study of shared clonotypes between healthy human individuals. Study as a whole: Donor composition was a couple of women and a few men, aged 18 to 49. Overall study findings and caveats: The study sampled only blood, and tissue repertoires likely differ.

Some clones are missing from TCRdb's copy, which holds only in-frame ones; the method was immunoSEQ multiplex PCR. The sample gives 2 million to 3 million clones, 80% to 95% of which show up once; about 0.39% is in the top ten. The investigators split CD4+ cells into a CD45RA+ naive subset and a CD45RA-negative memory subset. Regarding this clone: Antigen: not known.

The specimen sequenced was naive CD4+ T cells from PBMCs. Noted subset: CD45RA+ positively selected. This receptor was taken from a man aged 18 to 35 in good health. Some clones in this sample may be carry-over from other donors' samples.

CDR3 bases: TGCGCCAGCAGCCAAGATTCCGCGGGAGCTAGAGATGAGACCCAGTACTTC. This sequence encodes CASSQDSAGARDETQYF. The chain uses TRBV4-3 and TRBJ2-5, with 7 bases that match TRBD2. The V segment lost 0 bases and the J segment 5 bases; nucleotides outside the gene matches: 12. Germline V CDR1 and CDR2: LGHNA, YSLEER. The CDR3 sequence is 17 residues long.